Each of the 21 T cell receptor beta chains below was sequenced from the same sample in a study of blood T cell repertoires in COVID-19. Only in-frame clones appear in the TCRdb table, and some are missing; sequencing was by immunoSEQ multiplex PCR. The sample includes hundreds of thousands of clones, roughly 90% seen only once; the top ten take roughly 7.8%. The specimen sequenced was peripheral blood. These receptors came from a man aged 55 to 69 who had recovered from COVID-19.

This rearrangement joins TRBV30 to TRBJ2-3; a possible D gene is TRBD2 (6 bases). The CDR3 runs to 14 residues. Looked up from germline, CDR1 is GTSNPN and CDR2 is SVGIG (reference sequence). V was pared by 3 bases and J by 2 bases, with 12 bases between. The CDR3 region has the DNA TGTGCCTGGAGCCCAGGGAGGCTCACAGATACGCAGTATTTT. The encoded protein is CAWSPGRLTDTQYF.

V is TRBV7-9 and J is TRBJ1-1; the match to TRBD1 covers 7 bases. V was pared by 5 bases and J by 12 bases, with 15 bases of the junction left unmatched. The CDR3 is 14 amino acids. Germline V gene data show CDR1 as SEHNR and CDR2 as FQNEAQ (reference sequence). The CDR3 sequence is CASSLSSSTDRTFF. As DNA, the CDR3 is TGTGCCAGCAGCCTTTCTTCCTCCACGGACAGGACTTTCTTT. Supplemented by reference TRBV7-9 and TRBJ1-1, the full variable domain reads DTGVSQNPRHKITKRGQNVTFRCDPISEHNRLYWYRQTLGQGPEFLTYFQNEAQLEKSRLLSDRFSAERPKGSFSTLEIQRTEQGDSAMYLCASSLSSSTDRTFFGQGTRLTVV.

The V call is TRBV6-6, the J call TRBJ1-6, with a possible D match to TRBD1 (6 bases). In germline, CDR1 is MNHNY, CDR2 SVGAGI (reference sequence). Trimming removed 6 bases at V and 10 bases at J, with 16 bases between. CDR3 length equals 14 residues. The CDR3 bases are TGTGCCAGCAGGAGTTCAGGGGTCGGGTCACCCCTCCACTTT. This gives the protein CASRSSGVGSPLHF.

CDR3 coding DNA: TGTGCCAGCAGCGTACATACAGGTGCGAGAGCCGAAACTAATGAAAAACTGTTTTTT. Amino acid sequence: CASSVHTGARAETNEKLFF. The chain recombines TRBV9 with TRBJ1-4, with D perhaps TRBD1 (5 bases). The V end was cut by 1 base, the J end by 1 base, with 20 bases between. Germline V lookup: CDR1 SGDLS, CDR2 YYNGEE. This CDR3 is 19 amino acids long. Together with reference TRBV9 and TRBJ1-4, the CDR3 gives the full variable domain: DSGVTQTPKHLITATGQRVTLRCSPRSGDLSVYWYQQSLDQGLQFLIQYYNGEERAKGNILERFSAQQFPDLHSELNLSSLELGDSALYFCASSVHTGARAETNEKLFFGSGTQLSVL.

V usage is TRBV5-6 and J usage is TRBJ2-7; a possible D gene is TRBD1 (6 bases). CDR3 length: 12 residues. Deletions cut 3 bases from V and 4 bases from J, with 8 bases between. Germline V gene lookup returns CDR1 SGHDT and CDR2 YYEEEE. In DNA, the CDR3 is TGTGCCAGCAGCTCGGACAGTTACGAGCAGTACGTC. It is translated as CASSSDSYEQYV.

This clone was observed once. J is TRBJ1-5 and V is TRBV14, with no clear D. Looked up from germline, CDR1 is SGHDN and CDR2 is FVKESK. The CDR3 has 12 amino acids. V lost 4 bases to trimming and J lost 1 base, with 2 bases between them. CDR3 coding DNA: TGTGCCAGCAGCCCGAGCAATCAGCCCCAGCATTTT. It encodes CASSPSNQPQHF.

V and J are TRBV6-5 and TRBJ2-1; TRBD2 is a possible D gene (6 bases). CDR3 size: 14 residues. Germline CDR1 and CDR2: MNHEY and SVGAGI. Trimming pared 7 bases from V and 2 bases from J, leaving 12 bases between. CDR3 bases: TGTGCCAGCAACGGCGGGGATGCCTACAATGAGCAGTTCTTC. Protein: CASNGGDAYNEQFF.

The rearrangement links TRBV7-6 to TRBJ2-3; TRBD1 is a possible D gene (6 bases). Looked up from germline, CDR1 is SGHVS and CDR2 is FNYEAQ. The CDR3 runs 14 residues. Trimming shortened V by 0 bases and J by 4 bases, and 8 bases separated the two germline ends. CDR3 nucleotides: TGTGCCAGCAGCTTAGCCACAGGGCCAGATACGCAGTATTTT. Its translation is CASSLATGPDTQYF.

The chain links TRBV6-5 to TRBJ2-4; possible D gene TRBD1, 5 bases. The V gene's germline CDR1 is MNHEY and CDR2 SVGAGI. The CDR3 is 15 amino acids. Trimming removed 6 bases from V and 2 bases from J, with 14 bases in between. CDR3 coding DNA: TGTGCCAGCAGCCGGACATTGAGGACCAAAAACATTCAGTACTTC. Translated: CASSRTLRTKNIQYF.

The V call is TRBV6-5, the J call TRBJ2-3; 7 positions match TRBD2. The CDR3 is 14 amino acids. V dropped 7 bases and J dropped 3; count of bases not matched to a gene: 7. From germline, CDR1 is MNHEY and CDR2 SVGAGI. CDR3 sequence: CASMGGIATDTQYF. The CDR3 DNA is TGTGCCAGCATGGGAGGGATCGCGACAGATACGCAGTATTTT.

This clone was found once. The V gene is TRBV7-7, the J gene TRBJ2-1; D uncertain. This CDR3 has 13 amino acids. CDR1 is SSHAT and CDR2 is FNYEAQ in the germline V gene (reference sequence). Trimming took off 1 base at V and 6 bases at J, with 7 bases between the two ends. The DNA of the CDR3 is TGTGCCAGCAGCTTAGGCTCCAGCAATGAGCAGTTCTTC. Translation: CASSLGSSNEQFF.

This clone was recorded only once. The chain carries TRBV18 and TRBJ2-4, with unresolved D. This CDR3 comprises 16 residues. The V gene lost 0 bases and the J gene lost 0 bases, with 9 bases spanning the gap. CDR1 KGHSH and CDR2 LQKENI come from the germline V gene. CDR3 nucleotides: TGTGCCAGCTCACCACCGGTACTACTAGCCAAAAACATTCAGTACTTC. The encoded protein is CASSPPVLLAKNIQYF.

This clone was detected only once. This chain connects TRBV7-9 to TRBJ2-1, with 8 bases matching TRBD2. The length of the CDR3 is 17 residues. Germline CDR1 and CDR2: SEHNR and FQNEAQ (reference sequence). J was trimmed by 7 bases and V by 5 bases; bases with no gene match: 16. CDR3 bases: TGTGCCAGCAGCCAACCAAGGGCGGGGGGCACCCGGAATGAGCAGTTCTTC. Translation gives CASSQPRAGGTRNEQFF.

The chain recombines TRBV23-1 with TRBJ2-7; the match to TRBD1 covers 9 bases. TRBV23-1 is recorded as an ORF, its role being uncertain. V shed 0 bases and J 2 bases; nucleotides not matched to a gene: 2. The CDR3 spans 15 residues. Here the CDR3 reads CASSQSWDRAYEQYV. CDR3 bases: TGCGCCAGCAGTCAATCTTGGGACAGGGCCTACGAGCAGTACGTC.

This chain links TRBV3-1 (or the pseudogene TRBV3-2) with TRBJ2-7; D not certain. CDR3 length: 12 residues. With 3 bases removed from V and 7 bases from J, the gap between germline ends came to 10 bases. Germline CDR1 LGHDT, CDR2 YNNKEL (reference sequence). CDR3 sequence: CASSHKDREQYF. DNA of the CDR3: TGTGCCAGCAGCCATAAAGATCGGGAGCAGTACTTC.

CDR3: CAISVRQGGGYTF. CDR3 DNA sequence: TGTGCCATCAGTGTGCGGCAGGGAGGAGGCTACACCTTC. The chain employs TRBV10-3 and TRBJ1-2, with TRBD1 as a possible D gene (5 bases). CDR1 and CDR2 from the germline V gene are ENHRY and SYGVKD. The CDR3 consists of 13 residues. Trimming took 4 bases from V and 8 from J, leaving 14 bases between them.

The rearrangement uses TRBV5-1 and TRBJ2-1, with a possible D match to TRBD1 (6 bases). CDR3 length: 15 residues. Germline loops: CDR1 SGHRS, CDR2 YFSETQ. V was pared by 7 bases and J by 6 bases, with 20 bases between. The CDR3 protein is CASHTGISFVNEQFF. DNA of the CDR3: TGCGCCAGCCATACAGGGATTAGTTTTGTCAATGAGCAGTTCTTC.

The chain has TRBV12-3 or TRBV12-4 and TRBJ2-7; D perhaps matches TRBD1 (6 bases). With 5 bases removed from V and 6 bases from J, the gap between germline ends came to 14 bases. This CDR3 has 13 amino acids. The CDR3 sequence: CASSRTGSSEQYV. For the CDR3, the DNA is TGTGCCAGCAGTCGAACAGGGTCCAGCGAGCAGTACGTC.

J is TRBJ2-1 and V is TRBV6-2 or TRBV6-3, with 11 bases lining up with TRBD2. The germline CDR1 and CDR2 sequences are MNHEY and SVGEGT. There are 16 residues in the CDR3. V gave up 4 bases and J gave up 7 bases; unmatched junction bases: 9. DNA for the CDR3: TGTGCCAGCAGTTCCATAGCGGGGGGGCGTTGGAATGAGCAGTTCTTC. It yields the protein CASSSIAGGRWNEQFF.

This rearrangement joins TRBV11-2 to TRBJ1-1; TRBD1 might be the D (5 bases). The CDR3 runs to 13 residues. CDR1 SGHAT and CDR2 FQNNGV come from the germline V gene. Trimming pared 6 bases from V and 1 base from J, leaving 9 bases between. Here the CDR3 DNA reads TGTGCCAGCAGTCTTACAGGGAACACTGAAGCTTTCTTT. Protein sequence: CASSLTGNTEAFF.

The gene calls are TRBV10-3 and TRBJ2-7, with TRBD1 identical over 12 bases. Per germline, CDR1 ENHRY and CDR2 SYGVKD. V lost 8 bases and J lost 4; bases outside the gene matches: 6. There are 14 residues in the CDR3. CDR3 sequence reads: CAIARGQGAYEQYF. The CDR3 DNA follows: TGTGCCATCGCAAGGGGACAGGGGGCTTACGAGCAGTACTTC.